This passage covers 24 T cell receptor beta chains from one sample sequenced in a study of T-cell memory formation after mild COVID-19. TCRdb processed the 5' RACE reads anew with MiXCR; each CDR3 protein has one entry. The data contain approximately 490,000 distinct CDR3 sequences, roughly 20% of them singletons. Specimen: PBMCs or a T cell subset sorted from them (not recorded which). These receptor sequences come from an adult woman who had mild COVID-19 (a few samples of this study predate the infection). Cell type and time point are not known.

The chain is built from TRBV11-3 and TRBJ2-3; D remains unclear. Germline V gives CDR1 SGHNT, CDR2 YENEEA. The CDR3 spans 13 residues. Trimming left V 5 bases short and J 7 bases short, with 13 bases between. This CDR3 reads CASSKNLLNTQYF. The CDR3 coding sequence is TGTGCCAGCAGCAAGAACTTGCTCAATACGCAGTATTTT.

The chain links TRBV2 to TRBJ2-2; 8 bases agree with TRBD2. The CDR3 covers 15 residues. Trimming took 8 bases from V and 1 from J; bases not matched to a gene: 6. Germline assignment: CDR1 SNHLY and CDR2 FYNNEI. The CDR3: CASRGGRGNTGELFF. Here the CDR3 DNA reads TGTGCCAGCCGGGGGGGCAGGGGGAACACCGGGGAGCTGTTTTTT.

The rearrangement links TRBV2 to TRBJ2-5, with 8 bases fitting TRBD1. CDR1 and CDR2 (germline): SNHLY, FYNNEI. This CDR3 has 17 residues. Unmatched junction bases numbered 8, after V lost 2 bases and J lost 0 bases. The CDR3 protein is CASSEFGTGNDQETQYF. The DNA for the CDR3 is TGTGCCAGCAGTGAATTTGGGACAGGAAACGACCAAGAGACCCAGTACTTC. Based on the CDR3 plus reference TRBV2 and TRBJ2-5, the full variable domain is EPEVTQTPSHQVTQMGQEVILRCVPISNHLYFYWYRQILGQKVEFLVSFYNNEISEKSEIFDDQFSVERPDGSNFTLKIRSTKLEDSAMYFCASSEFGTGNDQETQYFGPGTRLLVL.

The V and J genes are TRBV5-1 and TRBJ2-2; D is undetermined. Germline CDR1 SGHRS, CDR2 YFSETQ. Trimming stripped 2 bases from V and 6 bases from J, with 8 bases between. The CDR3 is made up of 13 amino acids. CDR3 residues: CASSLNAAGELFF. In DNA, the CDR3 is TGCGCCAGCAGCTTAAACGCGGCCGGGGAGCTGTTTTTT.

This clonotype was counted a single time. The rearrangement links TRBV6-2 or TRBV6-3 to TRBJ2-7, with TRBD2 matching 10 bases. This CDR3 contains 18 residues. Germline V lookup: CDR1 MNHEY, CDR2 SVGEGT. J was trimmed by 3 bases and V by 0 bases; bases with no gene match: 11. CDR3 region: CASSYSPSGSQVYYEQYF. CDR3 DNA: TGTGCCAGCAGTTACTCGCCTAGCGGGAGCCAGGTTTACTACGAGCAGTACTTC.

The chain has TRBV18 and TRBJ1-1; D may be TRBD1 (5 bases). Between the trimmed V and J ends, which lost 5 bases and 4 bases, there was a span of 17 bases. This CDR3 has 15 residues. Germline CDR1 KGHSH, CDR2 LQKENI. Here the CDR3 reads CASSALRGDGTEAFF. CDR3 in DNA: TGTGCCAGCTCAGCTTTACGGGGGGACGGCACTGAAGCTTTCTTT.

The chain is built from TRBV27 and TRBJ2-7; 7 bases align to TRBD2. The CDR3 is 15 residues long. V lost 3 bases and J lost 5; bases outside the gene matches: 10. Germline CDR1 is MNHEY and CDR2 is SMNVEV (reference sequence). In DNA, the CDR3 is TGTGCCAGCAGTTTGTACGGACTAGATAGTAACGAGCAGTACTTC. Residues: CASSLYGLDSNEQYF.

Only a few counts were recorded for this clonotype. The J gene is TRBJ1-4, the V gene TRBV7-2; a weak D match, TRBD1 (5 bases). CDR3 length: 15 amino acids. Deletions cut 1 base from V and 3 bases from J, with 9 bases between. Germline values: CDR1 SGHTA, CDR2 FQGNSA. In nucleotides, the CDR3 is TGTGCCAGCAGCTTAGTAGGGGTGCCTAATGAAAAACTGTTTTTT. Encoded protein: CASSLVGVPNEKLFF.

The sample holds a few counts of this clonotype. This chain joins TRBV9 and TRBJ2-1; 9 nucleotides agree with TRBD2. Trimming at V came to 4 bases and at J to 6 bases, leaving 17 bases not matched to a gene. Germline V gene sequence: CDR1 SGDLS, CDR2 YYNGEE. The CDR3 is 18 amino acids. The CDR3 sequence: CASSSVPGVAGVGNEQFF. The CDR3 DNA follows: TGTGCCAGCAGCAGCGTCCCTGGAGTAGCGGGAGTGGGCAATGAGCAGTTCTTC.

The V and J genes are TRBV24-1 and TRBJ2-1, with a weak D call TRBD2 (6 bases). The CDR3 has 16 amino acids. CDR1 KGHDR and CDR2 SFDVKD come from the germline V gene. Deletions cut 7 bases from V and 0 bases from J, with 15 bases between. CDR3 residues: CATSNPGVSSYNEQFF. CDR3 bases: TGTGCCACCAGCAACCCGGGAGTTAGCTCCTACAATGAGCAGTTCTTC.

The rearrangement joins TRBV29-1 to TRBJ1-2; D unclear. V lost 1 base, J lost 4 bases, and 10 bases lay in between. Germline V CDR1 and CDR2: SQVTM, ANQGSEA. CDR3 length: 13 residues. The CDR3 DNA reads TGCAGCGTTGAAGGCATGGGAGTCTATGGCTACACCTTC. Translating it yields CSVEGMGVYGYTF.

The V call is TRBV5-5, the J call TRBJ1-2; TRBD1 aligns across 9 bases. V shed 3 bases and J 6 bases; nucleotides not matched to a gene: 9. Germline CDR1 and CDR2: SGHKS and YYEKEE (reference sequence). This CDR3 is 15 amino acids long. The CDR3, as DNA: TGTGCCAGCAGCTGGTGGACAGGGGAGGTTGATGGCTACACCTTC. This sequence encodes CASSWWTGEVDGYTF. The entire variable domain, with the rest obtained from reference TRBV5-5 and TRBJ1-2, is as follows: DAGVTQSPTHLIKTRGQQVTLRCSPISGHKSVSWYQQVLGQGPQFIFQYYEKEERGRGNFPDRFSARQFPNYSSELNVNALLLGDSALYLCASSWWTGEVDGYTFGSGTRLTVV.

DNA for the CDR3: TGTGCCAGCAGTTTGTGGGGCTACAACACTGAAGCTTTCTTT. Its translation: CASSLWGYNTEAFF. V usage is TRBV12-3 or TRBV12-4 and J usage is TRBJ1-1; D is perhaps TRBD1 (5 bases). The CDR3 runs to 14 residues. V was shortened by 3 bases and J by 2 bases, with 10 bases between the two germline ends.

The sample holds a few counts of this clonotype. V is TRBV6-5 and J is TRBJ2-1; D assignment may be TRBD1 or TRBD2 (6 bases each). This CDR3 is built from 13 residues. V was shortened by 7 bases and J by 4 bases, with 11 bases between the two germline ends. Germline V CDR1 and CDR2: MNHEY, SVGAGI. DNA of the CDR3: TGTGCCAGCACGGAGGGGGGATACAATGAGCAGTTCTTC. The encoded protein is CASTEGGYNEQFF.

This chain joins TRBV2 and TRBJ2-7, with unresolved D. V shed 4 bases and J shed 0 bases, with 7 bases lying between them. The CDR3 spans 13 residues. Germline values: CDR1 SNHLY, CDR2 FYNNEI. The chain's CDR3 is CASSGASSYEQYF. In DNA form, the CDR3 reads TGTGCCAGCAGTGGGGCTAGCTCCTACGAGCAGTACTTC.

V gene TRBV18 combines with J gene TRBJ2-3; D is unresolved. The CDR3 contains 14 residues. The germline gives CDR1 KGHSH, CDR2 LQKENI. V was clipped by 3 bases and J by 0 bases, with 7 bases between them. DNA of the CDR3: TGTGCCAGCTCACCTCTAACTAGCACAGATACGCAGTATTTT. It yields the protein CASSPLTSTDTQYF.

This clonotype was picked up one time. This chain joins TRBV7-7 and TRBJ2-3; weak D call: TRBD2 (5 bases). The ends were cut back, 1 base at V and 8 bases at J, with 10 bases in the middle. CDR1 and CDR2 from the germline V gene are SSHAT and FNYEAQ (reference sequence). CDR3 length: 13 residues. CDR3: CASSLVEGGTQYF. DNA of the CDR3: TGTGCCAGCAGCTTAGTTGAGGGCGGTACGCAGTATTTT.

This clonotype was found a few times. The V call is TRBV6-5, the J call TRBJ2-7; 7 bases map to TRBD2. The CDR3 length is 13 residues. Germline CDR1 reads MNHEY; CDR2 reads SVGAGI. V lost 2 bases and J lost 7; bases outside the gene matches: 5. CDR3 sequence: CASSYGGVYEQYF. Written as DNA, the CDR3 is TGTGCCAGCAGTTACGGGGGGGTTTATGAGCAGTACTTC.

This clonotype was observed a few times. The chain uses TRBV4-1 and TRBJ2-2; D unresolved. This CDR3 spans 14 amino acids. Germline lookup yields CDR1 MGHRA and CDR2 YSYEKL. V gave up 4 bases and J gave up 5 bases, with 11 bases separating them. DNA for the CDR3: TGCGCCAGCAGCCTAAGATGGGGTACCGGGGAGCTGTTTTTT. Encoded protein: CASSLRWGTGELFF.

This clonotype has a handful of counts. The chain employs TRBV24-1 and TRBJ1-2; the D is unclear. This CDR3 has 12 residues. V lost 6 bases, J lost 3 bases, and 7 bases lay in between. Germline V lookup: CDR1 KGHDR, CDR2 SFDVKD. The CDR3 DNA follows: TGTGCCACCAGTCGGGGTGACTATGGCTACACCTTC. Translation: CATSRGDYGYTF.

This chain uses TRBV28 with TRBJ2-7; 8 nucleotides match TRBD1. The CDR3 has 16 residues. V lost 5 bases, J lost 4 bases, and 13 bases stayed unmatched. The germline V gene has CDR1 MDHEN and CDR2 SYDVKM. DNA for the CDR3: TGTGCCAGCAGTACTCTTGGACAGGGAGTCCCTTACGAGCAGTACTTC. It specifies CASSTLGQGVPYEQYF.

Written as DNA, the CDR3 is TGTGCCACCGGCCTAGTAGCGGGGGAGTACAATGAGCAGTTCTTC. Translating gives CATGLVAGEYNEQFF. The V call is TRBV10-3, the J call TRBJ2-1; 9 bases align to TRBD2. The germline gives CDR1 ENHRY, CDR2 SYGVKD. The CDR3 loop spans 15 amino acids. J was trimmed by 4 bases and V by 10 bases; bases with no gene match: 11.

This clonotype was counted only a few times. The chain joins TRBV7-2 to TRBJ2-4; possibly TRBD1 or TRBD2 for D (5 bases each). V was shortened by 4 bases and J by 0 bases, with 13 bases between the two germline ends. Germline V gene lookup returns CDR1 SGHTA and CDR2 FQGNSA. This CDR3 is 16 amino acids long. CDR3 in DNA: TGTGCCAGCAGCTCCGGGGACGTTATAGCCAAAAACATTCAGTACTTC. Protein sequence: CASSSGDVIAKNIQYF.

The gene calls are TRBV20-1 and TRBJ2-7; TRBD1 matches at 7 bases. The CDR3 is made up of 15 amino acids. Germline CDR1 and CDR2: DFQATT and SNEGSKA (reference sequence). The ends lost 1 base at V and 3 bases at J; junction bases unmatched: 9. The CDR3, as DNA: TGCAGTGCTAGAGTTCCAGGGGGTTTATACTACGAGCAGTACTTC. Translating it yields CSARVPGGLYYEQYF.